This TCR beta chain is drawn from a study of T cell responses to AZD1222 COVID-19 vaccine (dated by TCRdb to 2020 to 2023). With regard to the full study: Because spike-specific TCR depth and breadth did not differ between the two schedules, AZD1222 recipients who got a second dose at roughly 4 weeks were pooled with those who got a second dose at roughly 12 weeks. TCR sequencing covered 233 trial participants: 200 to 210 given two doses of AZD1222 and about 26 given two doses of MenACWY control vaccine. Trial participants were enrolled into age subgroups of 18-55, 56-69 and 70-plus years, which contained approximately 150, 30 and 60 TCR-sequenced participants, respectively. What the work shows at the level of the full study, not this receptor alone: No day 14 peak-response samples were available, so repertoires were characterized only after the peak T cell response. In the small 56-69-year group, the increase in depth fell short of significance, most likely because of low power. Conclusions about previously exposed vaccinees are limited because only six or seven AZD1222 recipients were SARS-CoV-2 seropositive at baseline. Most participants were white British and females outnumbered males, and the authors suggested that clonal diversity may have been underestimated. Nearly half of unique spike-specific TCRs reportedly recognized epitopes outside regions mutated in the B.1.351 and B.1.1.7 variants. After two AZD1222 doses, spike-specific TCR breadth and depth were significantly higher than at day 0 and than in MenACWY recipients. Vaccine-associated CD4 TCRs spanned the whole spike protein, with dominant responses in regions 160-218 and 743-854.

The CDR3 regions of human TCRbeta chains were analyzed by immunosequencing. The study's processing was this. TCRs in the repertoires were compared against a reference library of SARS-CoV-2-specific TCRs that had been generated with the MIRA antigen-specificity platform. Breadth was defined as the fraction of unique TCRs that were SARS-CoV-2-associated, and depth was defined as the fraction of total T cells that were SARS-CoV-2-associated. Using the MIRA data, each spike-specific TCR was mapped to the spike region that the TCR reacts to and placed in a CD4 or CD8 class. Log10-transformed breadth and depth values were compared by one-way ANOVA with Sidak's multiple comparisons tests. Entries here come from immuneACCESS through TCRdb and include only in-frame sequences with V and J called. Some clones fail to appear in such tables; in the studies checked, an unresolved V gene covers under half of the shortfall, and the cause of the remainder is unknown. The V and J calls and clone size were taken over from that table, and D and trimming were inferred from the DNA. For this sample the table gives about 97,000 clones, of which about 88% were detected only once. Clones ranked in the top ten supply 4% to 6% of the sample.

Per the publication, the time point label means: baseline before first vaccination. Samples from vaccinated people were obtained from the UK trials COV001 and COV002, which included a single-blind randomized controlled phase 2/3 trial of AZD1222 (ChAdOx1 nCoV-19) in healthy adults. Trial participant PBMC samples were collected at day 0 and day 28 after the second dose for TCRbeta chain sequencing. Trimming leaves V shorter by 7 bases and J shorter by 7 bases, with the junction holding 9 bases beyond the gene matches. CDR1 SQVTM and CDR2 ANQGSEA are derived from the germline V gene. Counted from cysteine to phenylalanine, this CDR3 has 14 amino acids. Solely the CDR3 DNA is kept, with 42 bases framed from the first base. For this clone: Its antigen specificity is not known. Base qualities were left out, and no much larger clone turns up one base away.

Sequenced material: peripheral blood, taken on day 0 of AZD1222 vaccination. The chain was built from TRBV29-1 and TRBJ1-5; TRBD1 matches 11 bases in the middle. This clonotype was obtained from an adult in good health. The DNA sequence is as follows: TGCAGCGGGTGGACAGGGGGCGAAGGGCAGCCCCAGCATTTT. This sequence encodes CSGWTGGEGQPQHF.